This record covers a single TCR beta chain. These data are taken from a study of blood T cell repertoires in COVID-19. Looking at the study overall: The United States, Italy and Spain supplied acute and convalescent COVID-19 samples. PBMCs, B-cell-depleted T cells, or T cells were the source of the cDNA or gDNA that made up the material.

Individuals aged roughly 18 to 95 years were recruited from 24 US areas. Clones were read by immunoSEQ multiplex PCR, and TCRdb kept only the in-frame ones, dropping some. The repertoire includes 300,000 to 500,000 clones, around 87% of them detected once, and over 0.9% sits in the top ten. The TCR sequence derives from a young woman with acute COVID-19. Sequenced: PBMCs or T cells enriched from blood (not recorded which).

The CDR3 DNA reads as TGCGCCAGCAGCCCCAGGCTCCTAAACACCGGGGAGCTGTTTTTT. As protein: CASSPRLLNTGELFF. The chain combines TRBV4-1 with TRBJ2-2, with D unclear. Germline CDR1 reads MGHRA; CDR2 reads YSYEKL. There are 15 residues in the CDR3. Trimming took 4 bases from V and 2 from J, leaving 11 bases between them.